This TCR beta chain is from a study of beta chain features in type 1 diabetes listed by TCRdb under 2018. About the study as a whole: No differences in mean age, gender distribution, total cell number or subset yield were found between patients and healthy donors. Across all samples, 107,917,701 sorted cells were examined, and cell number per subset correlated strongly with RNA yield. In the study, TCRB repertoires of sorted circulating CD4+ T cell subsets from recently diagnosed type 1 diabetes patients were compared with those of matched healthy donors. Regulatory and stem cell-like memory subsets were obtained from only 8 patients and about eight healthy donors, while naive and central memory subsets were obtained from all 28 donors.

All of the isolated RNA was reverse transcribed with the High Capacity cDNA Reverse Transcription Kit, so expressed TCRB transcripts were sequenced. Deep immunoSEQ sequencing was applied to naive, central memory and regulatory T cell samples, giving an average of roughly 3.5 million total reads per sample. Sorted cells were lysed in RLT buffer, and RNA was extracted using DNase-treated RNeasy Micro or Mini kits according to cell number. Each cell subset was processed separately to prevent cross-contamination, with patient and healthy donor samples processed together. The immunoSEQ multiplex PCR was used to amplify TCRB sequences from cDNA, yielding 87-bp fragments that span the CDR3 region. Sequencing of the amplicons was done on the Illumina HiSeq platform. The source study handled its data this way. PCR bias was corrected computationally using synthetic template baselines, and reads within Hamming distance 2 were collapsed, with unmergeable singletons discarded. Reads were aligned against IMGT to assign V, D and J genes, CDR3 length and insertions or deletions at six rearrangement sites. Within each subset, clonotype counts were normalized to sorted cell number, and only after that were true diversity and Gini coefficients computed with the tcR R package. Repertoire sharing was quantified using the overlap coefficient calculated on TCRB nucleotide sequences. Entries here come from immuneACCESS through TCRdb and include only in-frame sequences with V and J called. Some clones fail to appear in such tables; in the studies checked, an unresolved V gene covers under half of the shortfall, and the cause of the remainder is unknown. That table furnishes V, J and clone size, whereas the DNA furnished D and trimming. In all, the sample holds 150,000 to 160,000 clones, and around 10% of those were seen once. Jointly, the top ten make up roughly 2% of the sample.

Each donor gave one peripheral blood draw, roughly 110 mL on average, collected into heparinised tubes. A BD FACSAria II and a panel including CD45RO, CCR7, CD25, CD127, CD95 and CD27 were used to sort naive, central memory, regulatory and stem cell-like memory CD4+ T cells. All sorted populations exceeded 95% purity. Right away, PBMCs were isolated by Lymphoprep density gradient centrifugation and were stained directly, with no culture step. So that batch effects would be minimized, each experiment stained and sorted samples in pairs, pairing one healthy donor with one patient. Note on this clone: Its target antigen remains unknown. No qualities accompany the bases; no much larger clone lies one base away.

Study-wide conclusions, independent of this receptor: Sequencing cDNA rather than genomic DNA could over-represent highly expressing activated cells, although activation and CD3 levels did not differ between groups. A moderate but significant shortening of TCRB CDR3 length was observed in type 1 diabetes patients in all four CD4+ subsets. PCR may preferentially amplify shorter templates, but because patient and control samples were amplified and corrected together, any resulting skew would affect both groups equally. Patients with type 1 diabetes made fewer insertions and deleted more nucleotides at VDJ recombination sites, implying thymic rearrangement abnormalities. Naive, central memory and regulatory TCRB repertoires appeared more similar among patients than among healthy donors. Because small numbers of individuals were included in the HLA sub-analyses, any influence of HLA type on TCRB rearrangement was left unresolved.

The receptor's source is a man younger than 35 in good health. The sample was central memory CD4+ T cells from blood.

The CDR3 reads CSAAWTSVQYF. Here is the DNA: TGCAGTGCTGCGTGGACTAGCGTGCAGTACTTC. The chain couples TRBV20-1 to TRBJ2-7; TRBD2 aligns with 9 central bases. The CDR3 goes from the cysteine to the phenylalanine over 11 residues. The only DNA kept is the CDR3, 33 bases in frame from the first base. Per the germline V gene (reference sequence), DFQATT is the CDR1 and SNEGSKA is the CDR2. From V the trimming removes 5 bases and from J it removes 9 bases, while the gene matches leave 5 bases of the junction unaccounted for.